A single sample gave rise to the 15 T cell receptor beta chains below, sequenced in a study of shared clonotypes between healthy human individuals. The table came from immunoSEQ multiplex PCR; TCRdb's copy has only in-frame clones and leaves some out. The table lists about 1.5 million clones, around 98% of them singletons, with 0.4% to 0.45% in the top ten. The sample was naive CD4+ T cells sorted from blood. The subset is: CD45RA+ positively selected. These receptors originate from a man between 25 and 39 years old in good health.

The genes are TRBV19 and TRBJ1-2; TRBD1 matches at 8 bases. Germline V gives CDR1 LNHDA, CDR2 SQIVND (reference sequence). The length of the CDR3 is 17 residues. Trimming at V came to 1 base and at J to 2 bases, leaving 9 bases not matched to a gene. The CDR3 loop is CASSIALRDRSNYGYTF. The CDR3 DNA sequence: TGTGCCAGTAGTATAGCACTACGGGACAGGAGCAACTATGGCTACACCTTC.

The chain carries TRBV19 and TRBJ1-2; 7 bases map to TRBD1. V dropped 4 bases and J dropped 5; count of bases not matched to a gene: 7. Germline CDR1 is LNHDA and CDR2 is SQIVND (reference sequence). This CDR3 has 14 residues. The CDR3 loop is CASSTRTGVYGYTF. CDR3 nucleotide sequence: TGTGCCAGTAGTACCCGGACAGGTGTTTATGGCTACACCTTC. The variable domain in full, with the rest retrieved from reference TRBV19 and TRBJ1-2, is DGGITQSPKYLFRKEGQNVTLSCEQNLNHDAMYWYRQDPGQGLRLIYYSQIVNDFQKGDIAEGYSVSREKKESFPLTVTSAQKNPTAFYLCASSTRTGVYGYTFGSGTRLTVV.

The gene calls are TRBV30 and TRBJ2-5; no clear D. This CDR3 has 14 residues. The V end was cut by 0 bases, the J end by 5 bases, with 13 bases between. CDR1 is GTSNPN and CDR2 is SVGIG in the germline V gene (reference sequence). The CDR3 DNA reads TGTGCCTGGAGTGTACATTCCCTGCGGGAGACCCAGTACTTC. Translation: CAWSVHSLRETQYF.

The rearrangement joins TRBV9 to TRBJ1-4; 7 nucleotides line up with TRBD1. The CDR3 runs to 15 residues. After removal of 4 bases from V and 3 bases from J, the junction contained 6 bases not matched to a gene. Germline V gene sequence: CDR1 SGDLS, CDR2 YYNGEE. CDR3 in DNA: TGTGCCAGCAGCCCCAGGGGGGCGGCTAATGAAAAACTGTTTTTT. Translating gives CASSPRGAANEKLFF.

The chain joins TRBV10-3 to TRBJ1-2; 7 bases are a match to TRBD1. CDR1 is ENHRY and CDR2 is SYGVKD in the germline V gene. The CDR3 is 13 amino acids. The trim removed 10 bases at V and 4 bases at J, leaving 9 bases unmatched. The CDR3 protein is CATGTANPYGYTF. The CDR3, as DNA: TGTGCCACCGGGACAGCCAACCCCTATGGCTACACCTTC.

The chain links TRBV7-2 to TRBJ1-2; tentative D call: TRBD1 (5 bases). The length of the CDR3 is 13 residues. Germline CDR1 and CDR2: SGHTA and FQGNSA. The V end was cut by 4 bases, the J end by 4 bases, with 10 bases between. The chain's CDR3 is CASSSVGGYGYTF. The CDR3 DNA reads TGTGCCAGCAGCTCCGTTGGGGGCTATGGCTACACCTTC.

The chain couples TRBV6-6 to TRBJ2-1; 11 positions match TRBD2. Germline V gene data show CDR1 as MNHNY and CDR2 as SVGAGI (reference sequence). V dropped 6 bases and J dropped 8; count of bases not matched to a gene: 3. The CDR3 spans 13 residues. The DNA for the CDR3 is TGTGCCAGCAGCACTAGCGGGAGATATGAGCAGTTCTTC. This sequence encodes CASSTSGRYEQFF.

J is TRBJ1-2 and V is TRBV4-1; maybe TRBD1 (6 bases). The germline gives CDR1 MGHRA, CDR2 YSYEKL. V lost 1 base to trimming and J lost 2 bases, with 14 bases between them. CDR3 size: 16 residues. CDR3 nucleotides: TGCGCCAGCAGCCAAGTCGGACAGCAAACCAACTATGGCTACACCTTC. Protein product: CASSQVGQQTNYGYTF.

The genes are TRBV18 and TRBJ2-7; 7 nucleotides align to TRBD2. This CDR3 spans 15 amino acids. Germline V gene sequence: CDR1 KGHSH, CDR2 LQKENI. The ends lost 3 bases at V and 6 bases at J; junction bases unmatched: 11. The CDR3 nucleotides read TGTGCCAGCTCACCGGCTAGCGGCTATGAGAGCGAGCAGTACTTC. Its translation: CASSPASGYESEQYF.

V and J are TRBV5-1 and TRBJ1-1, with 7 bases matching TRBD1. V shed 5 bases, J shed 2 bases, and the junction held 9 bases outside the gene matches. This CDR3 is 15 amino acids long. Per the germline V gene, CDR1 is SGHRS and CDR2 is YFSETQ. In DNA, the CDR3 is TGCGCCAGCAGACACACAGGGGTCGATAACACTGAAGCTTTCTTT. This codes for CASRHTGVDNTEAFF.

V is TRBV5-1 and J is TRBJ2-5; D is uncertain. Trimming cost V 4 bases and J 2 bases, with 12 bases left between them. Germline lookup yields CDR1 SGHRS and CDR2 YFSETQ. The CDR3 length is 14 residues. DNA of the CDR3: TGCGCCAGCAGCCCTCCGGGCTATCAAGAGACCCAGTACTTC. Translated: CASSPPGYQETQYF.

CDR3 DNA: TGTGCCAGCATGCTACTAGCGGGACAAAACATTCAGTACTTC. Amino acids: CASMLLAGQNIQYF. The chain links TRBV27 to TRBJ2-4; 10 bases match TRBD2. The CDR3 spans 14 residues. Unmatched junction bases numbered 5, after V lost 7 bases and J lost 5 bases. From germline, CDR1 is MNHEY and CDR2 SMNVEV (reference sequence).

Of note for this clone: The sample carries other DNA sequences with the same CDR3. V gene TRBV5-1 combines with J gene TRBJ2-2; 10 bases align to TRBD2. Losses at the gene ends were 4 bases for V and 3 bases for J; bases not matched to a gene: 6. This CDR3 contains 16 residues. The germline V gene encodes CDR1 SGHRS and CDR2 YFSETQ. As DNA, the CDR3 is TGCGCCAGCAGCCCATTAGCGGGAGGTGACACCGGGGAGCTGTTTTTT. It translates to CASSPLAGGDTGELFF.

This chain joins TRBV6-5 and TRBJ1-2, with D possibly matching TRBD1 (6 bases). The CDR3 has 14 residues. Germline V gene data show CDR1 as MNHEY and CDR2 as SVGAGI. V lost 4 bases and J lost 7, with 16 bases in between. The CDR3 coding sequence is TGTGCCAGCAGTTCGGGACACCAAAGAGGTGGCTACACCTTC. It encodes CASSSGHQRGGYTF.

The chain recombines TRBV28 with TRBJ2-3; TRBD2 might be the D (5 bases). The V end lost 2 bases, the J end lost 3 bases, and 12 bases lay between the germline ends. CDR3 size: 15 residues. Germline loops: CDR1 MDHEN, CDR2 SYDVKM. CDR3 nucleotides: TGTGCCAGCAGTTTACGAGGGAGTACGACAGATACGCAGTATTTT. This encodes CASSLRGSTTDTQYF. Based on the CDR3 plus reference TRBV28 and TRBJ2-3, the full variable domain is DVKVTQSSRYLVKRTGEKVFLECVQDMDHENMFWYRQDPGLGLRLIYFSYDVKMKEKGDIPEGYSVSREKKERFSLILESASTNQTSMYLCASSLRGSTTDTQYFGPGTRLTVL.